The next 7 T cell receptor beta chains were all read from a single sample in a study of cytomegalovirus exposure and HLA in healthy donors. With 60 Vbeta and 13 Jbeta primers, the PCR was carried out. Generated by immunoSEQ multiplex PCR, the TCRdb table keeps only in-frame clones and is missing some. The sample includes about 91,000 clones, around 86% seen only once; the top ten take 9.2%. Input material: PBMCs. All receptors come from a man between 25 and 39 years old in good health and CMV-seropositive.

The chain has TRBV5-1 and TRBJ2-5, with TRBD2 as a possible D gene (5 bases). The V end lost 3 bases, the J end lost 5 bases, and 17 bases lay between the germline ends. Per the germline V gene, CDR1 is SGHRS and CDR2 is YFSETQ. The length of the CDR3 is 15 residues. The CDR3 spells CASSYGLYSGETQYF. CDR3 DNA sequence: TGCGCCAGCAGCTACGGACTTTACTCGGGGGAGACCCAGTACTTC.

The chain has TRBV5-4 and TRBJ1-1, with 11 bases that match TRBD1. J was trimmed by 1 base and V by 4 bases; bases with no gene match: 12. Looked up from germline, CDR1 is SGHNT and CDR2 is YYREEE (reference sequence). The CDR3 has 18 residues. CDR3 protein: CASSPNPGQGAQNTEAFF. CDR3 coding DNA: TGTGCCAGCAGCCCAAATCCCGGACAGGGGGCCCAGAACACTGAAGCTTTCTTT.

The rearrangement uses TRBV5-6 and TRBJ2-1; 9 nucleotides line up with TRBD1. CDR3 length: 15 residues. Germline CDR1 reads SGHDT; CDR2 reads YYEEEE. V lost 1 base and J lost 8; bases outside the gene matches: 7. The CDR3 nucleotides read TGTGCCAGCAGCTTGTTGGGACAGGGTTCCCATGAGCAGTTCTTC. Its translation: CASSLLGQGSHEQFF.

The chain has TRBV10-3 and TRBJ2-1, with TRBD2 identical over 9 bases. This CDR3 comprises 15 residues. The trim removed 6 bases at V and 3 bases at J, leaving 6 bases unmatched. Germline V gene sequence: CDR1 ENHRY, CDR2 SYGVKD. In nucleotides, the CDR3 is TGTGCCATCAGCCGTGGGACTAGCAGCTACAATGAGCAGTTCTTC. This codes for CAISRGTSSYNEQFF.

The chain couples TRBV30 to TRBJ1-1; D is uncertain. This CDR3 comprises 13 residues. Germline V gives CDR1 GTSNPN, CDR2 SVGIG (reference sequence). Trimming stripped 4 bases from V and 4 bases from J, with 13 bases between. The CDR3 loop reads CAWNRDPGTEAFF. The CDR3 DNA reads TGTGCCTGGAACCGGGATCCGGGCACTGAAGCTTTCTTT.

V and J are TRBV4-1 and TRBJ2-7, with 11 bases that match TRBD2. The junction had 12 bases not matched to a gene; V was cut back by 4 bases and J by 1 base. This CDR3 comprises 18 residues. The germline gives CDR1 MGHRA, CDR2 YSYEKL. The CDR3 nucleotides are TGCGCCAGCAGCCTCCTTCGGACTAGCGGGTTGTCATCCTACGAGCAGTACTTC. Amino acids: CASSLLRTSGLSSYEQYF.

J is TRBJ1-2 and V is TRBV19, with 10 bases matching TRBD1. The CDR3 contains 15 residues. Germline assignment: CDR1 LNHDA and CDR2 SQIVND (reference sequence). V lost 5 bases to trimming and J lost 7 bases; unmatched junction nucleotides: 10. CDR3 nucleotide sequence: TGTGCCAGTAGTGTCCAGAGGACAGGGGGTAGTGGCTACACCTTC. It yields the protein CASSVQRTGGSGYTF.